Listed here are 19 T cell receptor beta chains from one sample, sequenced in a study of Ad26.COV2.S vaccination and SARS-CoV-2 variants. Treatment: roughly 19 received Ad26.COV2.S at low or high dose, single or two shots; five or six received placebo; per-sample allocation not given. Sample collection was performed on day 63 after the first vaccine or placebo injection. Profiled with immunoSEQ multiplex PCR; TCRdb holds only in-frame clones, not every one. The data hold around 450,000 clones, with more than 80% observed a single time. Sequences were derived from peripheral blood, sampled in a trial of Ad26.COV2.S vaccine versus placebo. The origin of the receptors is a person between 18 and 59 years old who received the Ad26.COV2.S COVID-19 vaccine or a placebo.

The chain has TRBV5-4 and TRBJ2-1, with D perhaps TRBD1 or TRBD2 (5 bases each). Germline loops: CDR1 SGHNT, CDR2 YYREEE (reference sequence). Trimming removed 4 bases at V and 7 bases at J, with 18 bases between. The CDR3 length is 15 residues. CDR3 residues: CASSGAGLFLNEQFF. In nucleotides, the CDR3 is TGTGCCAGCAGCGGGGCGGGTCTATTTTTGAATGAGCAGTTCTTC.

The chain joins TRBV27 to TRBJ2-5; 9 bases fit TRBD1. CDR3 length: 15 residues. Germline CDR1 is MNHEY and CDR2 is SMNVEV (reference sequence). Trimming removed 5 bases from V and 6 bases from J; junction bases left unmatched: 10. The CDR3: CASSADPQGAQTQYF. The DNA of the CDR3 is TGTGCCAGCAGTGCAGATCCACAGGGGGCACAGACCCAGTACTTC.

The CDR3 DNA sequence: TGTGCCAGCAGCTTTGGGACGACAGGGCCCTACGAGCAGTACTTC. Translating gives CASSFGTTGPYEQYF. This chain uses TRBV7-9 with TRBJ2-7; TRBD1 matches 7 bases. Germline lookup yields CDR1 SEHNR and CDR2 FQNEAQ (reference sequence). The CDR3 is 15 residues long. J lost 2 bases, V lost 3 bases, and 7 bases had no gene match.

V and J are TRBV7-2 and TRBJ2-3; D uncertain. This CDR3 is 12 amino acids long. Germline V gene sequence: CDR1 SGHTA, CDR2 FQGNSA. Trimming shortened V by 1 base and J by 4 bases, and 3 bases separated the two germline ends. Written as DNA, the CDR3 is TGTGCCAGCAGCTTAGATCCAGATACGCAGTATTTT. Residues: CASSLDPDTQYF.

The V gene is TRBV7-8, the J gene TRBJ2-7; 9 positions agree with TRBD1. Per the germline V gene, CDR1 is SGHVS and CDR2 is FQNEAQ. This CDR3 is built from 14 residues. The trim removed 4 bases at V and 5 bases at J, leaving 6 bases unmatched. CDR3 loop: CASSSTGTGNEQYF. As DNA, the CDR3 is TGTGCCAGCAGCTCTACCGGGACAGGGAACGAGCAGTACTTC.

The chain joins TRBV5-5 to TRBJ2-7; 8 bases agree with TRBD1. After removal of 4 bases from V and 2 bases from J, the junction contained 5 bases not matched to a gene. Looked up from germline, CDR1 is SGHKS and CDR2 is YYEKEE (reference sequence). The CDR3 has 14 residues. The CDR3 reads CASSIGQGPYEQYF. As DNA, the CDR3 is TGTGCCAGCAGCATAGGACAGGGTCCCTACGAGCAGTACTTC.

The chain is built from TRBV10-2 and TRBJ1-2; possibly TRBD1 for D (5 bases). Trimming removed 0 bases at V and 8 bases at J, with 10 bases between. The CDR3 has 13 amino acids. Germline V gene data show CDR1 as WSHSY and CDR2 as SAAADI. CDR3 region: CASSESAGKGYTF. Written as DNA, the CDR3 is TGCGCCAGCAGTGAGTCGGCAGGGAAGGGCTACACCTTC.

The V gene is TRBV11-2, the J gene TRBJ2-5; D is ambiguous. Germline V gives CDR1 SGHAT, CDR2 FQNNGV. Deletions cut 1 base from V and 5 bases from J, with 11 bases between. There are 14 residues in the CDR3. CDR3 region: CASSLGMGKETQYF. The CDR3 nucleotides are TGTGCCAGCAGCTTAGGTATGGGTAAGGAGACCCAGTACTTC.

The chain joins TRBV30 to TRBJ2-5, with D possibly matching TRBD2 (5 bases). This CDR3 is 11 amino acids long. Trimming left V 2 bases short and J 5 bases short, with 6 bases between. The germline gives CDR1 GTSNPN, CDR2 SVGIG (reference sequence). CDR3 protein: CAWSTGETQYF. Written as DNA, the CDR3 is TGTGCCTGGAGTACGGGGGAGACCCAGTACTTC. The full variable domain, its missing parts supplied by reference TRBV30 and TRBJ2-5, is SQTIHQWPATLVQPVGSPLSLECTVEGTSNPNLYWYRQAAGRGLQLLFYSVGIGQISSEVPQNLSASRPQDRQFILSSKKLLLSDSGFYLCAWSTGETQYFGPGTRLLVL.

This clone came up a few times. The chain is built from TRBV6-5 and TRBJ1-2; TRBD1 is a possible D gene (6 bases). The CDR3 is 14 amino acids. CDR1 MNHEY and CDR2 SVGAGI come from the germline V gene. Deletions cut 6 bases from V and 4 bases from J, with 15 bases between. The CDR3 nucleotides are TGTGCCAGCAGGTCAGGGGAGGAGGGCTATGGCTACACCTTC. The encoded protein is CASRSGEEGYGYTF.

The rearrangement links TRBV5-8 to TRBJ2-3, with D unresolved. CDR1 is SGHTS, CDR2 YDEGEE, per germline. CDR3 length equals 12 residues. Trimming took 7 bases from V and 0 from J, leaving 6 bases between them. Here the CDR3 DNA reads TGTGCCAGCCCCCCTAGCACAGATACGCAGTATTTT. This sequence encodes CASPPSTDTQYF.

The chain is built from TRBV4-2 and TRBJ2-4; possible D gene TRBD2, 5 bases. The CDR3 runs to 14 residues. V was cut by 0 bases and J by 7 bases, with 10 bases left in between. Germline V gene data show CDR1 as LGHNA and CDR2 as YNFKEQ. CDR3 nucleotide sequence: TGTGCCAGCAGCCAAGAACTGTCGGGGAACATTCAGTACTTC. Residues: CASSQELSGNIQYF.

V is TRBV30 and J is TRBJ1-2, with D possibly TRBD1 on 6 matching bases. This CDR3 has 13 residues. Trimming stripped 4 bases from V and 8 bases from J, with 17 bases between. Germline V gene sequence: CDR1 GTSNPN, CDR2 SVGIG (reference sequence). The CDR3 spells CAWTLDRYHGYTF. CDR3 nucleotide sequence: TGTGCCTGGACCCTCGACAGGTACCACGGCTACACCTTC.

The CDR3 sequence is CASSTGQGDGYTF. The CDR3, as DNA: TGTGCCAGTAGTACGGGACAGGGGGATGGCTACACCTTC. This chain joins TRBV19 and TRBJ1-2, with TRBD1 matching over 11 bases. The J segment lost 6 bases and the V segment lost 4 bases, leaving 1 base of the junction unmatched. The CDR3 is 13 residues long. CDR1 and CDR2 (germline): LNHDA, SQIVND (reference sequence). Looking up the rest from reference TRBV19 and TRBJ1-2 gives the full variable domain: DGGITQSPKYLFRKEGQNVTLSCEQNLNHDAMYWYRQDPGQGLRLIYYSQIVNDFQKGDIAEGYSVSREKKESFPLTVTSAQKNPTAFYLCASSTGQGDGYTFGSGTRLTVV.

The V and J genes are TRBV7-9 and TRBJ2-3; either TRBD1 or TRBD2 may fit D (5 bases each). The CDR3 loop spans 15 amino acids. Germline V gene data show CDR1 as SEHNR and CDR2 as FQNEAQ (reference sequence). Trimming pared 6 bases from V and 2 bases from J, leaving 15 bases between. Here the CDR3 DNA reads TGTGCCAGCAGGGGGCAGGGAGCCATCACAGATACGCAGTATTTT. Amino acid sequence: CASRGQGAITDTQYF.

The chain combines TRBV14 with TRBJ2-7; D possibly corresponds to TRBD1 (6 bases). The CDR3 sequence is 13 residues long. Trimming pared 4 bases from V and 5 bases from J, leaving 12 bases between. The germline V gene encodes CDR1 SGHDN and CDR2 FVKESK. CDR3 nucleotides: TGTGCCAGCAGCCCGAGACAGGTGGACGAGCAGTACTTC. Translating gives CASSPRQVDEQYF.

The CDR3 sequence: CASSWGPSVRTGELFF. The CDR3, as DNA: TGTGCCAGCAGTTGGGGACCCAGCGTTCGAACCGGGGAGCTGTTTTTT. The rearrangement joins TRBV27 to TRBJ2-2; D possibly matches TRBD1 or TRBD2 (5 bases each). The V end was cut by 4 bases, the J end by 5 bases, with 17 bases between. Germline lookup yields CDR1 MNHEY and CDR2 SMNVEV (reference sequence). This CDR3 region has 16 residues.

CDR3 DNA: TGTGCCAGCAGGGAAACCGGGACTAGCGGGAGTACGGGGCCGTTCTTC. Protein sequence: CASRETGTSGSTGPFF. The chain has TRBV2 and TRBJ2-1; 14 bases map to TRBD2. This CDR3 region has 16 residues. V gave up 6 bases and J gave up 15 bases; unmatched junction bases: 16. CDR1 and CDR2 from the germline V gene are SNHLY and FYNNEI.

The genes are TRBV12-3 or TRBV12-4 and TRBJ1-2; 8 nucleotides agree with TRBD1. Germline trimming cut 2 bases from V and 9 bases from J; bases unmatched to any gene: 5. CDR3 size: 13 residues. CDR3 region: CASSLRDRRRYTF. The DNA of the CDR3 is TGTGCCAGCAGTTTAAGGGACAGGCGTCGCTACACCTTC.